Presented here are 15 T cell receptor beta chains from one specimen sequenced in a study of blood T cell repertoires in COVID-19. Method: immunoSEQ multiplex PCR; TCRdb's copy keeps in-frame clones and lacks some. The sample consists of hundreds of thousands of clones, around 89% of them appearing once. The sequenced sample consisted of PBMCs or T cells enriched from blood (not recorded which). The receptor set was obtained from a woman aged 30 to 39 who had recovered from COVID-19.

This clone was detected only once. The chain has TRBV28 and TRBJ2-2; D not certain. This CDR3 has 12 residues. The germline V gene has CDR1 MDHEN and CDR2 SYDVKM. Trimming removed 5 bases from V and 3 bases from J, with 4 bases in between. CDR3 loop: CASSPYTGELFF. The CDR3, as DNA: TGTGCCAGCAGTCCATACACCGGGGAGCTGTTTTTT.

This clone has just a few counts. The CDR3: CATSRDWPSGSVEQYF. Here the CDR3 DNA reads TGTGCCACCAGCAGAGATTGGCCTAGCGGGAGTGTCGAGCAGTACTTC. The V gene is TRBV15, the J gene TRBJ2-7, with 10 bases that match TRBD2. V dropped 0 bases and J dropped 6; count of bases not matched to a gene: 8. Germline V gene data show CDR1 as LNHNV and CDR2 as YYDKDF (reference sequence). The CDR3 is 16 residues long.

CDR3 coding DNA: TGCAGCGTTGAACCTAGCGGGGGACTCAATGAGCAGTTCTTC. It translates to CSVEPSGGLNEQFF. The chain is built from TRBV29-1 and TRBJ2-1; 10 bases are shared with TRBD2. After removal of 2 bases from V and 6 bases from J, the junction contained 4 bases not matched to a gene. This CDR3 has 14 amino acids. CDR1 is SQVTM and CDR2 is ANQGSEA in the germline V gene.

The V gene is TRBV7-3, the J gene TRBJ2-3, with 9 bases lining up with TRBD1. Germline CDR1 and CDR2: SGHTA and FQGTGA. The CDR3 has 14 residues. V dropped 5 bases and J dropped 6; count of bases not matched to a gene: 6. CDR3 amino acids: CASSPGTGSDTQYF. The DNA of the CDR3 is TGTGCCAGCAGCCCCGGGACAGGGAGCGATACGCAGTATTTT.

The V gene is TRBV6-5, the J gene TRBJ2-5; D not certain. V was pared by 2 bases and J by 3 bases, with 7 bases between. This CDR3 region has 13 residues. Germline lookup yields CDR1 MNHEY and CDR2 SVGAGI. The CDR3 here is CASSYRSKETQYF. CDR3 in DNA: TGTGCCAGCAGTTACAGGAGTAAAGAGACCCAGTACTTC.

Comment on this clone: Other DNA sequences in this specimen translate into the identical CDR3. The chain has TRBV11-2 and TRBJ2-7, with TRBD1 as a possible D gene (5 bases). This CDR3 has 13 residues. V lost 0 bases, J lost 3 bases, and 6 bases lay in between. Per the germline V gene, CDR1 is SGHAT and CDR2 is FQNNGV. The CDR3 DNA is TGTGCCAGCAGCTTAGACAGGGACTACGAGCAGTACTTC. It encodes CASSLDRDYEQYF.

The chain couples TRBV24-1 to TRBJ1-5, with 9 bases fitting TRBD1. The CDR3 sequence is 16 residues long. Germline assignment: CDR1 KGHDR and CDR2 SFDVKD. The V segment lost 2 bases and the J segment 0 bases; nucleotides outside the gene matches: 1. For the CDR3, the DNA is TGTGCCACCAGTGATTGGGACAGGGTTAGCAATCAGCCCCAGCATTTT. Amino acids: CATSDWDRVSNQPQHF.

The genes are TRBV14 and TRBJ1-2, with a tentative D call TRBD1 (6 bases). The germline CDR1 and CDR2 sequences are SGHDN and FVKESK. Between the trimmed V and J ends, which lost 2 bases and 8 bases, there was a span of 12 bases. The CDR3 runs 13 residues. The CDR3 sequence is CASSQLQGQGYTF. As DNA, the CDR3 is TGTGCCAGCAGCCAACTCCAGGGGCAAGGCTACACCTTC.

The chain recombines TRBV7-9 with TRBJ1-1, with D perhaps matching TRBD1 (6 bases). CDR1 and CDR2 from the germline V gene are SEHNR and FQNEAQ (reference sequence). The CDR3 runs to 13 residues. Trimming cost V 1 base and J 5 bases, with 8 bases left between them. The CDR3 nucleotides are TGTGCCAGCAGCTTAGAGGGGGAGACTGAAGCTTTCTTT. Translated, it gives CASSLEGETEAFF.

The CDR3 region is CASSPQGLNTEAFF. Here the CDR3 DNA reads TGTGCCAGCAGCCCCCAGGGTCTTAACACTGAAGCTTTCTTT. The chain uses TRBV7-9 and TRBJ1-1, with a possible D match to TRBD1 (5 bases). V lost 5 bases and J 2 bases, leaving 12 bases between the germline ends. Germline lookup yields CDR1 SEHNR and CDR2 FQNEAQ (reference sequence). The CDR3 loop spans 14 amino acids. Full variable domain (missing parts from reference TRBV7-9 and TRBJ1-1): DTGVSQNPRHKITKRGQNVTFRCDPISEHNRLYWYRQTLGQGPEFLTYFQNEAQLEKSRLLSDRFSAERPKGSFSTLEIQRTEQGDSAMYLCASSPQGLNTEAFFGQGTRLTVV.

The rearrangement links TRBV6-6 to TRBJ1-4; D call uncertain. This CDR3 has 12 residues. Germline-derived CDR1 and CDR2 are MNHNY and SVGAGI (reference sequence). Trimming pared 4 bases from V and 8 bases from J, leaving 8 bases between. For the CDR3, the DNA is TGTGCCAGCAGTTCGGGGTTGGAAAAACTGTTTTTT. Translating gives CASSSGLEKLFF.

The chain employs TRBV2 and TRBJ2-5; D gene ambiguous. The CDR3 consists of 13 residues. Germline CDR1 is SNHLY and CDR2 is FYNNEI. V lost 4 bases and J 2 bases, leaving 8 bases between the germline ends. DNA for the CDR3: TGTGCCAGCAGTGTAAAAATACAAGAGACCCAGTACTTC. It codes for CASSVKIQETQYF.

This chain joins TRBV9 and TRBJ1-2; tentatively, D is TRBD1 (5 bases). Germline-derived CDR1 and CDR2 are SGDLS and YYNGEE. The CDR3 consists of 21 residues. The V end lost 0 bases, the J end lost 4 bases, and 31 bases lay between the germline ends. In DNA, the CDR3 is TGTGCCAGCAGCGTAGAAAGTAGGGGAGGGGAGTTGATGTGGGTCGGCTATGGCTACACCTTC. Residues: CASSVESRGGELMWVGYGYTF.

This clone has a single count. The rearrangement links TRBV10-3 to TRBJ1-6, with TRBD1 as a possible D gene (6 bases). CDR3 length: 12 amino acids. Germline V gives CDR1 ENHRY, CDR2 SYGVKD. V was clipped by 10 bases and J by 6 bases, with 10 bases between them. The CDR3 is CATTGTNSPLHF. The CDR3 coding sequence is TGTGCCACCACAGGGACTAATTCACCCCTCCACTTT.

V and J are TRBV30 and TRBJ1-2; D is unresolved. V lost 7 bases, J lost 0 bases, and 9 bases lay in between. This CDR3 has 12 residues. The germline V gene has CDR1 GTSNPN and CDR2 SVGIG (reference sequence). CDR3 sequence: CALQTPNYGYTF. For the CDR3, the DNA is TGTGCCTTGCAGACACCTAACTATGGCTACACCTTC.